This entry lists 17 T cell receptor beta chains sequenced from one sample in a study of T-cell reconstitution after alpha-beta-depleted transplantation in children listed by TCRdb under 2016. To prepare the library, PCR was applied. Reads for this sample came from an Illumina HiSeq 2500. Molecular barcoding was employed in the preparation of TCR libraries, with unique molecular identifiers being used to normalize TCRbeta repertoire quantification. TCRdb applied fastp at Q25 and MiXCR to the public reads, then kept only in-frame beta chains. For every CDR3 protein sequence, its rows merge into one entry that carries the most common genes and DNA. Here the sample has about 250,000 distinct CDR3 sequences; roughly 25% occur a single time. 4% to 5.5% of the sample is in the top ten clones. The treatment or condition label here, explained by the study, means: allogeneic hematopoietic cell transplantation with graft depleted of TCRalphabeta T cells and CD19 B cells.

The sequences come from PBMCs, mostly from graft donor cells, collected 360 days after TCRalphabeta/CD19-depleted stem cell transplant. The receptors derive from a female patient between 2 and 10 years old who had a stem cell transplant for congenital amegakaryocytic thrombocytopenia, so the T cells may come from the graft donor.

This chain connects TRBV12-3 or TRBV12-4 to TRBJ1-1; D unclear. With 1 base removed from V and 0 bases from J, the gap between germline ends came to 9 bases. This CDR3 has 15 residues. CDR3 nucleotides: TGTGCCAGCAGTTTAGAGATAGGCATGAACACTGAAGCTTTCTTT. As protein: CASSLEIGMNTEAFF.

This chain uses TRBV28 with TRBJ2-1; D is possibly TRBD1 (6 bases). The ends were cut back, 3 bases at V and 2 bases at J, with 17 bases in the middle. CDR3 length equals 17 residues. Germline CDR1 and CDR2: MDHEN and SYDVKM. The CDR3 sequence is CASSFLPTGTPYNEQFF. DNA of the CDR3: TGTGCCAGCAGTTTTCTCCCAACAGGGACCCCCTACAATGAGCAGTTCTTC.

This clonotype has ten or more counts. The chain couples TRBV5-1 to TRBJ2-7, with 7 bases identical to TRBD2. The germline CDR1 and CDR2 sequences are SGHRS and YFSETQ. Trimming cost V 1 base and J 0 bases; bases outside gene matches: 7. The CDR3 totals 16 residues. The CDR3 loop reads CASSLYASGSSYEQYF. DNA of the CDR3: TGCGCCAGCAGCTTGTACGCTAGCGGCAGCTCCTACGAGCAGTACTTC.

The chain employs TRBV12-3 or TRBV12-4 and TRBJ1-2; weak D call: TRBD1 (5 bases). The CDR3 sequence is 11 residues long. The V and J ends lost 3 bases and 7 bases respectively, with 6 bases between them. The CDR3 sequence: CASSLGGGYTF. In DNA form, the CDR3 reads TGTGCCAGCAGTTTGGGGGGTGGCTACACCTTC.

This clonotype was counted only a few times. The chain joins TRBV20-1 to TRBJ2-3; D may be TRBD2 (5 bases). V was shortened by 4 bases and J by 0 bases, with 14 bases between the two germline ends. Germline values: CDR1 DFQATT, CDR2 SNEGSKA (reference sequence). The CDR3 length is 15 residues. The CDR3 nucleotides read TGCAGTGCTATAGGTCTAGCAGACAGCACAGATACGCAGTATTTT. It specifies CSAIGLADSTDTQYF.

The sample holds a few counts of this clonotype. The gene calls are TRBV12-3 or TRBV12-4 and TRBJ1-4; 7 bases agree with TRBD1. The ends lost 4 bases at V and 7 bases at J; junction bases unmatched: 3. This CDR3 contains 13 residues. The CDR3 here is CASSWGQTEKLFF. CDR3 nucleotide sequence: TGTGCCAGCAGTTGGGGACAGACTGAAAAACTGTTTTTT.

This clonotype was counted a few times. The chain couples TRBV10-3 to TRBJ2-1; D remains ambiguous. V shed 0 bases and J shed 10 bases, with 22 bases lying between them. Per germline, CDR1 ENHRY and CDR2 SYGVKD. The CDR3 sequence is 17 residues long. This CDR3 is CAISESLPEYLAWEQFF. CDR3 coding DNA: TGTGCCATCAGTGAGTCGCTACCAGAATACCTCGCTTGGGAGCAGTTCTTC.

The chain is built from TRBV10-2 and TRBJ1-5, with D unresolved. The CDR3 has 12 residues. Trimming left V 3 bases short and J 5 bases short, with 5 bases between. Germline-derived CDR1 and CDR2 are WSHSY and SAAADI. The CDR3 spells CASSDWDQPQHF. The CDR3 DNA is TGCGCCAGCAGTGATTGGGATCAGCCCCAGCATTTT.

Only a few counts were recorded for this clonotype. The chain uses TRBV6-5 and TRBJ1-2; D unresolved. CDR3 length: 15 residues. The V end was cut by 5 bases, the J end by 3 bases, with 16 bases between. Germline CDR1 is MNHEY and CDR2 is SVGAGI. The CDR3 loop reads CASSRRKGQDYGYTF. DNA of the CDR3: TGTGCCAGCAGTCGCCGTAAAGGGCAGGACTATGGCTACACCTTC.

There are a few counts of this clonotype. The chain couples TRBV5-1 to TRBJ2-6; weak D call: TRBD1 (5 bases). V gave up 0 bases and J gave up 2 bases, with 9 bases separating them. This CDR3 comprises 16 residues. In germline, CDR1 is SGHRS, CDR2 YFSETQ. CDR3 DNA sequence: TGCGCCAGCAGCTTGGCCCAGGGTACTGGGGCCAACGTCCTGACTTTC. As protein: CASSLAQGTGANVLTF.

This clonotype was counted only a few times. The CDR3 DNA reads as TGCGCCAGCAGCCAGGGACGGTTTAGCAATCAGCCCCAGCATTTT. Amino acid sequence: CASSQGRFSNQPQHF. J is TRBJ1-5 and V is TRBV4-1, with D maybe TRBD1 (5 bases). The V and J ends lost 3 bases and 0 bases respectively, with 9 bases between them. This CDR3 contains 15 residues. Germline V gives CDR1 MGHRA, CDR2 YSYEKL.

This clonotype was counted once. The chain has TRBV4-1 and TRBJ2-1; 11 bases are a match to TRBD2. The J segment lost 4 bases and the V segment lost 4 bases, leaving 6 bases of the junction unmatched. There are 16 residues in the CDR3. From germline, CDR1 is MGHRA and CDR2 YSYEKL. CDR3 in DNA: TGCGCCAGCAGCCGGGAGGGACTAGCGGATTACAATGAGCAGTTCTTC. This translates into CASSREGLADYNEQFF.

This clonotype was picked up many times. The chain recombines TRBV4-3 with TRBJ2-3, with D possibly matching TRBD1 (5 bases). The CDR3 covers 15 residues. Germline V gives CDR1 LGHNA, CDR2 YSLEER. V lost 5 bases, J lost 1 base, and 13 bases lay in between. The CDR3 region has the DNA TGCGCCAGCAGCTCAGGGATACTCCGCACAGATACGCAGTATTTT. Amino acids: CASSSGILRTDTQYF.

This clonotype was detected many times. Relative to the germline gene, one junction end is altered; a read error may explain this. J is TRBJ1-4 and V is TRBV6-6; D perhaps matches TRBD1 (5 bases). This CDR3 has 12 residues. Germline CDR1 MNHNY, CDR2 SVGAGI (reference sequence). CDR3 sequence: CTRWGVGEKLFF. In nucleotides, the CDR3 is TGTACCAGATGGGGGGTGGGTGAAAAACTGTTTTTT.

This chain uses TRBV27 with TRBJ2-3, with D perhaps matching TRBD2 (5 bases). Germline V CDR1 and CDR2: MNHEY, SMNVEV (reference sequence). The length of the CDR3 is 14 residues. V lost 6 bases and J lost 2, with 12 bases in between. The CDR3 bases are TGTGCCAGCAGAAACGGGGTATACACAGATACGCAGTATTTT. Translating it yields CASRNGVYTDTQYF.

This clonotype was observed a few times. V usage is TRBV5-1 and J usage is TRBJ2-5; D perhaps matches TRBD2 (6 bases). Germline CDR1 and CDR2: SGHRS and YFSETQ. V was clipped by 4 bases and J by 6 bases, with 16 bases between them. The CDR3 is made up of 14 amino acids. CDR3 region: CASSREAGRKTQYF. The CDR3 DNA reads TGCGCCAGCAGCAGAGAGGCAGGGAGGAAGACCCAGTACTTC.

This rearrangement joins TRBV3-1 to TRBJ2-7; the D is unclear. This CDR3 is 16 amino acids long. Germline V gives CDR1 LGHDT, CDR2 YNNKEL (reference sequence). V lost 3 bases to trimming and J lost 3 bases, with 18 bases between them. For the CDR3, the DNA is TGTGCCAGCAGCCAGGCTGGACCGAGCCGAAACTACGAGCAGTACTTC. It yields the protein CASSQAGPSRNYEQYF.